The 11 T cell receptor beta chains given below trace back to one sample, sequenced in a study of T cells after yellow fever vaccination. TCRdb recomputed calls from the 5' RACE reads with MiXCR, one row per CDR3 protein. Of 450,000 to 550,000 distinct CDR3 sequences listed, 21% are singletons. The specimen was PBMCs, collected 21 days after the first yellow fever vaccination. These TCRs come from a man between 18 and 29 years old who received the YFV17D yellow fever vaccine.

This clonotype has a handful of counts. The CDR3: CASGSSSPGGEQYF. DNA of the CDR3: TGCGCCAGCGGCAGCTCCTCTCCCGGGGGGGAGCAGTACTTC. V usage is TRBV5-1 and J usage is TRBJ2-7; TRBD2 aligns across 7 bases. After removal of 7 bases from V and 7 bases from J, the junction contained 14 bases not matched to a gene. This CDR3 has 14 residues. The germline V gene has CDR1 SGHRS and CDR2 YFSETQ.

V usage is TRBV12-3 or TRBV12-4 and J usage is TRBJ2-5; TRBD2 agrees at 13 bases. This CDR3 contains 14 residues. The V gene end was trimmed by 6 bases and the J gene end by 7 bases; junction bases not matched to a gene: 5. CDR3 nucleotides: TGTGCCAGCAGAGGGACTAGCGGGGCGGGGACCCAGTACTTC. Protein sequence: CASRGTSGAGTQYF.

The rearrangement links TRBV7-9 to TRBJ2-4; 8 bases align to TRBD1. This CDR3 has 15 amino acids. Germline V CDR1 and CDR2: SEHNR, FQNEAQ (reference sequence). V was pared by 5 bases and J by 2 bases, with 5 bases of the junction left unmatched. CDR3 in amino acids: CASSPGGSPKNIQYF. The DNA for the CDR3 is TGTGCCAGCAGCCCAGGGGGCAGTCCCAAAAACATTCAGTACTTC.

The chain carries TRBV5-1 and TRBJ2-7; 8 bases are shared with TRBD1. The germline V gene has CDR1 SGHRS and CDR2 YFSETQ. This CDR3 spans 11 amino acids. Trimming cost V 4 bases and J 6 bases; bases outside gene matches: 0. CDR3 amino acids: CASSTGGEQYV. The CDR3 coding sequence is TGCGCCAGCAGCACAGGGGGCGAGCAGTACGTC.

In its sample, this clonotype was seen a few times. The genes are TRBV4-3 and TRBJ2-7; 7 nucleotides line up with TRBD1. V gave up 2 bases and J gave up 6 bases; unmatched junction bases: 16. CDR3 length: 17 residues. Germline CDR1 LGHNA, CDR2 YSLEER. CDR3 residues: CASSQQVPYSTGVEQYF. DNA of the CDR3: TGCGCCAGCAGCCAACAAGTCCCTTACTCAACAGGGGTCGAGCAGTACTTC.

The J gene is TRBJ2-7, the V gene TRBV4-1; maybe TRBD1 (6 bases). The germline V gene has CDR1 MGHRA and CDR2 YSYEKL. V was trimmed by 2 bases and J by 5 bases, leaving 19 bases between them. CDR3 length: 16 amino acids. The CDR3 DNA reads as TGCGCCAGCAGCCAACTTCCCGGGACAATAATCAACGAGCAGTACTTC. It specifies CASSQLPGTIINEQYF.

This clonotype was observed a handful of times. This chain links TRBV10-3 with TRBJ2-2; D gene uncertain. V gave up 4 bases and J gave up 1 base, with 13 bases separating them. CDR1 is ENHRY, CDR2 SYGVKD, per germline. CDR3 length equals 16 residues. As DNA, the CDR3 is TGTGCCATCAGTGTAAATCTCCGCGAGAACACCGGGGAGCTGTTTTTT. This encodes CAISVNLRENTGELFF.

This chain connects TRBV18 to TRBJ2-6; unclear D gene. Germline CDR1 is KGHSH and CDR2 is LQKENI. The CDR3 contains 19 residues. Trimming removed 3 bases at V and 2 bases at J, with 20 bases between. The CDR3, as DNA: TGTGCCAGCTCACCTCACGATATTCGCAGTTTCACTGGGGCCAACGTCCTGACTTTC. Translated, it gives CASSPHDIRSFTGANVLTF.

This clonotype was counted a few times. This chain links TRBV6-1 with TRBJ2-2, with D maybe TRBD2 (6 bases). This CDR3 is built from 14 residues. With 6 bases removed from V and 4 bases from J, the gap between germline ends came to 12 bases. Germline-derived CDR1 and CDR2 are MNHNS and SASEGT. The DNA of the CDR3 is TGTGCCAGCAGCTCCGGGACTGCCACCGGGGAGCTGTTTTTT. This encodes CASSSGTATGELFF.

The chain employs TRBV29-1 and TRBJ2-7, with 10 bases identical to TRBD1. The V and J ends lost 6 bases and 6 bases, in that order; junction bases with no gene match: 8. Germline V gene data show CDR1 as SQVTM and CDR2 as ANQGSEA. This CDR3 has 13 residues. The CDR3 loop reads CSVEGQGLVEQYF. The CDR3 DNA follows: TGCAGCGTGGAGGGACAGGGGTTGGTCGAGCAGTACTTC.

CDR3 sequence (DNA): TGTGCCAGCAGCCGGAGAGGGGATCGGTTTAACTATGGCTACACCTTC. It is translated as CASSRRGDRFNYGYTF. This chain joins TRBV27 and TRBJ1-2; TRBD1 is a possible D gene (5 bases). CDR1 and CDR2 (germline): MNHEY, SMNVEV (reference sequence). CDR3 size: 16 residues. V shed 6 bases and J shed 1 base, with 18 bases lying between them.